This T cell receptor (beta chain) was identified in a study of T cells after yellow fever vaccination. Whole-study results and caveats: The study noted that FACS-sorted repertoires could contain abundant clonotypes contaminating from the bulk population. A small share of clonotypes appeared in both CD4 and CD8 compartments. Reappearance after the booster was observed for most primary-vaccination clones (roughly 97% CD4, about 90% CD8).

With regard to this clonotype: Its target is unknown.

Universal primer sites and UMIs were introduced during 5'RACE template-switching synthesis of TCR cDNA. Each CDR3 protein gets one entry after TCRdb re-called the 5' RACE reads with MiXCR. The data contain under 300,000 distinct CDR3 sequences, roughly 13% of them singletons. Per the germline V gene, CDR1 is MNHNS and CDR2 is SASEGT. Germline trimming cut 6 bases from V and 5 bases from J; bases unmatched to any gene: 4. The CDR3 has 14 residues. This chain joins TRBV6-1 and TRBJ1-4; 9 nucleotides align to TRBD1. The material sequenced was CD4+ T cells sorted from PBMCs, taken 45 days after the yellow fever booster vaccination. This clonotype was sampled from a man aged 25-45 years who received the YFV17D yellow fever vaccine. The CDR3 reads CASSSDRGNEKLFF. For the CDR3, the DNA is TGTGCCAGCAGCTCGGACAGGGGCAATGAAAAACTGTTTTTT.